This T cell receptor (beta chain) was sequenced in a study of cytomegalovirus exposure and HLA in healthy donors. Primers included in the PCR were 60 Vbeta and 13 Jbeta primers. The table came from immunoSEQ multiplex PCR; TCRdb's copy has only in-frame clones and leaves some out. In the table there are 90,000 to 110,000 clones, about four fifths of which are singletons. Trimming left V 1 base short and J 7 bases short, with 10 bases between. The length of the CDR3 is 14 residues. Per germline, CDR1 SNHLY and CDR2 FYNNEI. The sequencing sample was made of PBMCs. The gene calls are TRBV2 and TRBJ2-2; D might be TRBD2 (5 bases). This receptor was identified in a man aged 35 to 55 in good health and CMV-seronegative. The CDR3, as DNA: TGTGCCAGCAGTGAAGTTACTAGTCTCGGGGAGCTGTTTTTT. It is translated as CASSEVTSLGELFF.